Described below is a single T cell receptor (beta chain) sequence and its context. Its antigen is currently unknown. Described time point: sample taken at primary tumor resection. More than 70 TRACERx patients with early, untreated non-small cell lung cancer donated samples. Tumor, nontumor lung or frozen PBMC supplied whole RNA that was sequenced unsorted. The CDR3 covers 15 residues. Germline CDR1 reads MGHRA; CDR2 reads YSYEKL. V was clipped by 1 base and J by 5 bases; unmatched bases: 5. This specimen comes from a study of spatial heterogeneity in lung cancer. Whole-study results and caveats: Estimated TCR-seq coverage of tumor T cells was only about 7% for alpha chains. For beta chains, the corresponding estimate was about 14%. It was found that expanded intratumoral alpha and beta TCR counts tracked tumor mutation counts. Of the expanded TCRs, ubiquitous and regional counts tracked the counts of ubiquitous and regional nonsynonymous mutations, respectively.

One entry per CDR3 protein results from TCRdb running MiXCR on the 5' RACE reads. The table records about 3,100 distinct CDR3 sequences, 10% to 15% of them present only once. The source material was lung tumor tissue, sampled at surgery. The TCR sequence derives from a male donor with early-stage non-small cell lung cancer. V usage is TRBV4-1 and J usage is TRBJ2-5; 9 bases line up with TRBD1. This chain's CDR3 is CASSQVGTGHETQYF. The CDR3 bases are TGCGCCAGCAGCCAAGTTGGGACAGGGCACGAGACCCAGTACTTC.